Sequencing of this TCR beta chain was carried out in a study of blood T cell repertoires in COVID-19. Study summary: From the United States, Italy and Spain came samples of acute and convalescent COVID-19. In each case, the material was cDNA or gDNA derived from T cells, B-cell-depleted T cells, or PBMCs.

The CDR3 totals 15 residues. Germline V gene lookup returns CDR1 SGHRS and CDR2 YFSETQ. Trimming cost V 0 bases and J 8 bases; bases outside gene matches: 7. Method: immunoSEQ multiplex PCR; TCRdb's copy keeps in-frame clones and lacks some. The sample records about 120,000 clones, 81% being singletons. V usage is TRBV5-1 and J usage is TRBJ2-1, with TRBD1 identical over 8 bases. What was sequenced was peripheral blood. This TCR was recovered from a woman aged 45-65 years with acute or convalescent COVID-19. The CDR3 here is CASSLGRTGTDEQFF. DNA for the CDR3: TGCGCCAGCAGCTTGGGCAGGACAGGGACGGATGAGCAGTTCTTC.